The T cell receptor beta chain described here comes from a study of blood T cell repertoires in COVID-19. The CDR3 covers 14 residues. Looked up from germline, CDR1 is LNHDA and CDR2 is SQIVND (reference sequence). Per the authors' pipeline: Amplification of reference gene primers provided the estimated nucleated cell counts. Sequenced by immunoSEQ multiplex PCR; TCRdb stores in-frame clones only, minus some. V and J calls and clone size follow that table, whereas D and trimming were derived from the DNA. The sample records 85,000 to 120,000 clones, roughly 92% being singletons. Only one count was recorded for this clone. The junction does not match germline at one end; this may be a read error. Other DNA sequences in the sample encode the same CDR3. Followed longitudinally, the Seattle patients had been enrolled during active infection.

This clonotype was sampled from a woman aged 45-59 years with COVID-19, enrolled during active disease. Sample: peripheral blood. V gene TRBV19 combines with J gene TRBJ1-5; TRBD1 matches at 10 bases. CDR3 in DNA: TGTGCCAGTAGCCCGACAGGGGGCAATCAGCCCCAGCACTTT. Its translation: CASSPTGGNQPQHF.